The 26 T cell receptor beta chains given below trace back to one sample, sequenced in a study of untreated major depressive disorder. Clones were sequenced by immunoSEQ multiplex PCR, and TCRdb holds only the in-frame ones, with some missing. Of 20,000 to 25,000 clones in the sample, approximately 95% were seen once. The sequenced sample consisted of CD4+ T cells from PBMCs. Receptors originate from a young man in good health.

The V gene is TRBV5-1, the J gene TRBJ2-6, with 10 bases matching TRBD1. This CDR3 is 15 amino acids long. V lost 9 bases and J lost 3; bases outside the gene matches: 6. CDR1 is SGHRS and CDR2 is YFSETQ in the germline V gene. The CDR3 spells CATGQGDSGANVLTF. CDR3 sequence (DNA): TGCGCCACAGGACAGGGGGATAGTGGGGCCAACGTCCTGACTTTC.

V usage is TRBV7-9 and J usage is TRBJ1-2; the D gene is possibly TRBD1 (5 bases). The CDR3 runs to 15 residues. The germline gives CDR1 SEHNR, CDR2 FQNEAQ (reference sequence). The germline V and J ends were trimmed by 5 bases and 3 bases, with 16 bases remaining between them. CDR3 residues: CASSPMGAGDYGYTF. The CDR3 region has the DNA TGTGCCAGCAGCCCAATGGGAGCGGGGGACTATGGCTACACCTTC.

The V and J genes are TRBV6-6 and TRBJ1-5; 7 nucleotides match TRBD1. Germline values: CDR1 MNHNY, CDR2 SVGAGI (reference sequence). The CDR3 consists of 13 residues. J gave up 7 bases and V 4 bases, and 4 bases lay outside the gene matches. Here the CDR3 reads CASSSQGSQPQHF. Here the CDR3 DNA reads TGTGCCAGCAGTTCACAGGGGAGCCAGCCCCAGCATTTT.

This rearrangement joins TRBV2 to TRBJ2-7; D is unclear. Germline V lookup: CDR1 SNHLY, CDR2 FYNNEI. V was clipped by 11 bases and J by 6 bases, with 20 bases between them. CDR3 size: 13 residues. The CDR3 loop reads CADNWMGGGEQYF. The DNA for the CDR3 is TGTGCCGACAATTGGATGGGTGGTGGCGAGCAGTACTTC. The variable domain in full, completed from reference TRBV2 and TRBJ2-7, reads EPEVTQTPSHQVTQMGQEVILRCVPISNHLYFYWYRQILGQKVEFLVSFYNNEISEKSEIFDDQFSVERPDGSNFTLKIRSTKLEDSAMYFCADNWMGGGEQYFGPGTRLTVT.

The genes are TRBV5-1 and TRBJ2-3, with D tentatively TRBD1 (6 bases). The CDR3 has 15 residues. V was shortened by 4 bases and J by 2 bases, with 14 bases between the two germline ends. CDR1 SGHRS and CDR2 YFSETQ come from the germline V gene. CDR3 loop: CASSAGTPYTDTQYF. CDR3 coding DNA: TGCGCCAGCAGCGCCGGGACACCCTACACAGATACGCAGTATTTT.

The chain uses TRBV5-1 and TRBJ2-1, with TRBD2 matching 8 bases. The CDR3 sequence is 13 residues long. The V and J ends lost 2 bases and 6 bases, in that order; junction bases with no gene match: 1. Looked up from germline, CDR1 is SGHRS and CDR2 is YFSETQ. The CDR3 spells CASSLGLANEQFF. CDR3 nucleotide sequence: TGCGCCAGCAGCTTAGGACTAGCCAATGAGCAGTTCTTC.

This clone was observed a single time. The chain is built from TRBV5-4 and TRBJ2-7, with TRBD1 matching over 7 bases. This CDR3 spans 12 amino acids. Germline values: CDR1 SGHNT, CDR2 YYREEE (reference sequence). Trimming cost V 9 bases and J 4 bases; bases outside gene matches: 7. CDR3 in amino acids: CATTDRKYEQYF. Here the CDR3 DNA reads TGTGCCACTACGGACAGGAAATACGAGCAGTACTTC.

J is TRBJ1-1 and V is TRBV7-3; TRBD1 agrees at 8 bases. CDR1 and CDR2 from the germline V gene are SGHTA and FQGTGA. The V segment lost 5 bases and the J segment 1 base; nucleotides outside the gene matches: 6. This CDR3 has 15 amino acids. The CDR3 DNA sequence: TGTGCCAGCAGCGCGACAGGGGATGGGAACACTGAAGCTTTCTTT. Residues: CASSATGDGNTEAFF. Looking up the rest from reference TRBV7-3 and TRBJ1-1 gives the full variable domain: GAGVSQTPSNKVTEKGKYVELRCDPISGHTALYWYRQSLGQGPEFLIYFQGTGAADDSGLPNDRFFAVRPEGSVSTLKIQRTERGDSAVYLCASSATGDGNTEAFFGQGTRLTVV.

The V call is TRBV9, the J call TRBJ1-2; 8 positions match TRBD1. CDR1 and CDR2 (germline): SGDLS, YYNGEE. CDR3 length: 15 residues. The trim removed 6 bases at V and 6 bases at J, leaving 13 bases unmatched. The CDR3 bases are TGTGCCAGCAACCTCCCCGGGACAGGTAAAGATGGCTACACCTTC. Its protein is CASNLPGTGKDGYTF.

This clone was picked up one time. This chain connects TRBV29-1 to TRBJ1-1; tentative D call: TRBD1 (6 bases). V shed 7 bases and J shed 1 base, with 10 bases lying between them. Per the germline V gene, CDR1 is SQVTM and CDR2 is ANQGSEA. The CDR3 spans 12 residues. CDR3 protein: CSASTGNTEAFF. CDR3 sequence (DNA): TGCAGCGCCTCGACAGGGAACACTGAAGCTTTCTTT. The whole variable domain, remainder taken from reference TRBV29-1 and TRBJ1-1, is SAVISQKPSRDICQRGTSLTIQCQVDSQVTMMFWYRQQPGQSLTLIATANQGSEATYESGFVIDKFPISRPNLTFSTLTVSNMSPEDSSIYLCSASTGNTEAFFGQGTRLTVV.

The sample holds a few counts of this clone. The chain carries TRBV19 and TRBJ1-5; D is possibly TRBD1 (5 bases). The V end lost 6 bases, the J end lost 0 bases, and 18 bases lay between the germline ends. CDR1 is LNHDA, CDR2 SQIVND, per germline (reference sequence). This CDR3 region has 17 residues. The CDR3 DNA reads as TGTGCCAGTAGAGCAGGGAACTCGGGGAATAGCAATCAGCCCCAGCATTTT. This codes for CASRAGNSGNSNQPQHF.

This clone was seen only once. The chain combines TRBV29-1 with TRBJ2-2; D call uncertain. The CDR3 is made up of 15 amino acids. V was shortened by 5 bases and J by 0 bases, with 13 bases between the two germline ends. Per the germline V gene, CDR1 is SQVTM and CDR2 is ANQGSEA. The CDR3 DNA sequence: TGCAGCGTTCTGTTCGGCAGATCGAACACCGGGGAGCTGTTTTTT. Translating it yields CSVLFGRSNTGELFF.

This chain connects TRBV5-1 to TRBJ1-1, with a tentative D call TRBD1 (5 bases). V lost 4 bases, J lost 0 bases, and 10 bases lay in between. CDR1 is SGHRS and CDR2 is YFSETQ in the germline V gene. CDR3 size: 14 residues. The CDR3 DNA is TGCGCCAGCAGCCGGACACAGATGAACACTGAAGCTTTCTTT. Its protein product is CASSRTQMNTEAFF.

In its sample, this clone was seen once. The chain links TRBV5-1 to TRBJ2-1; 9 bases are a match to TRBD2. J lost 4 bases, V lost 2 bases, and 7 bases had no gene match. Germline V gene lookup returns CDR1 SGHRS and CDR2 YFSETQ. CDR3 length equals 16 residues. The CDR3 sequence: CASSFNPSGTYNEQFF. DNA of the CDR3: TGCGCCAGCAGCTTCAACCCTAGCGGGACTTACAATGAGCAGTTCTTC.

The chain is built from TRBV9 and TRBJ2-3, with a tentative D call TRBD1 (6 bases). CDR3 length: 14 amino acids. Germline assignment: CDR1 SGDLS and CDR2 YYNGEE. Trimming removed 6 bases at V and 2 bases at J, with 13 bases between. The CDR3 protein is CASNSRTATDTQYF. The CDR3 DNA reads as TGTGCCAGCAACTCCAGGACAGCCACAGATACGCAGTATTTT.

The chain has TRBV4-1 and TRBJ1-5, with 7 positions matching TRBD1. CDR1 is MGHRA, CDR2 YSYEKL, per germline. This CDR3 spans 19 amino acids. V was pared by 0 bases and J by 1 base, with 12 bases of the junction left unmatched. CDR3 amino acids: CASSQDDRVVAWSNQPQHF. CDR3 bases: TGCGCCAGCAGCCAAGATGACAGGGTAGTAGCATGGAGCAATCAGCCCCAGCATTTT.

This sequence joins TRBV25-1 and TRBJ1-2; D is undetermined. This CDR3 has 13 residues. With 3 bases removed from V and 2 bases from J, the gap between germline ends came to 7 bases. Germline V CDR1 and CDR2: MGHDK, SYGVNS. The CDR3 DNA reads TGTGCCAGCAGTGATGCGGGAAACTATGGCTACACCTTC. Its translation is CASSDAGNYGYTF.

J is TRBJ2-5 and V is TRBV6-5; weak D call: TRBD1 (6 bases). V was trimmed by 2 bases and J by 5 bases, leaving 12 bases between them. Germline-derived CDR1 and CDR2 are MNHEY and SVGAGI. CDR3 length: 14 amino acids. DNA for the CDR3: TGTGCCAGCAGTTACGGCAGGGGAGAGGAGACCCAGTACTTC. It translates to CASSYGRGEETQYF.

This chain uses TRBV27 with TRBJ1-5; 10 bases fit TRBD1. CDR1 is MNHEY and CDR2 is SMNVEV in the germline V gene (reference sequence). The CDR3 runs 14 residues. V lost 6 bases, J lost 4 bases, and 3 bases stayed unmatched. The CDR3 protein is CASRRTGGNQPQHF. CDR3 nucleotide sequence: TGTGCCAGCAGAAGGACAGGGGGTAATCAGCCCCAGCATTTT.

CDR3 loop: CASSRIGGLGDGYTF. CDR3 nucleotides: TGTGCCAGCAGTCGAATCGGGGGGCTAGGGGATGGCTACACCTTC. The chain links TRBV14 to TRBJ1-2; the D gene is possibly TRBD1 (6 bases). Trimming stripped 6 bases from V and 6 bases from J, with 20 bases between. Per the germline V gene, CDR1 is SGHDN and CDR2 is FVKESK. The CDR3 extends over 15 amino acids. The variable domain in full, completed from reference TRBV14 and TRBJ1-2, reads EAGVTQFPSHSVIEKGQTVTLRCDPISGHDNLYWYRRVMGKEIKFLLHFVKESKQDESGMPNNRFLAERTGGTYSTLKVQPAELEDSGVYFCASSRIGGLGDGYTFGSGTRLTVV.

V is TRBV6-5 and J is TRBJ2-5; 9 nucleotides match TRBD2. Looked up from germline, CDR1 is MNHEY and CDR2 is SVGAGI. The CDR3 is 15 amino acids. Trimming at V came to 6 bases and at J to 4 bases, leaving 9 bases not matched to a gene. CDR3 in amino acids: CASRLSGSYLETQYF. As DNA, the CDR3 is TGTGCCAGCAGACTTAGCGGGAGTTATTTAGAGACCCAGTACTTC.

The V and J genes are TRBV18 and TRBJ2-7; 12 bases map to TRBD2. Germline assignment: CDR1 KGHSH and CDR2 LQKENI. The CDR3 totals 17 residues. V lost 3 bases to trimming and J lost 0 bases; unmatched junction nucleotides: 6. The CDR3 here is CASSPGTSGFSSYEQYF. In DNA, the CDR3 is TGTGCCAGCTCACCGGGGACTAGCGGGTTTAGCTCCTACGAGCAGTACTTC.

This CDR3 reads CAWSARTNQPQHF. The CDR3 DNA sequence: TGTGCCTGGAGTGCCAGGACTAATCAGCCCCAGCATTTT. This chain uses TRBV30 with TRBJ1-5, with D uncertain. Trimming took 1 base from V and 4 from J, leaving 8 bases between them. CDR1 and CDR2 (germline): GTSNPN, SVGIG (reference sequence). The CDR3 is made up of 13 amino acids.

This chain uses TRBV18 with TRBJ1-1; D might be TRBD1 (6 bases). Trimming took off 6 bases at V and 5 bases at J, with 19 bases between the two ends. Germline CDR1 is KGHSH and CDR2 is LQKENI. The CDR3 loop spans 15 amino acids. DNA of the CDR3: TGTGCCAGCTCCCCGGGAGGGGGGATTAAGACTGAAGCTTTCTTT. This codes for CASSPGGGIKTEAFF.

J is TRBJ2-7 and V is TRBV7-9; possible D gene TRBD2, 5 bases. CDR3 length: 14 amino acids. The germline V and J ends were trimmed by 4 bases and 7 bases, with 17 bases remaining between them. Germline V lookup: CDR1 SEHNR, CDR2 FQNEAQ (reference sequence). CDR3 sequence reads: CASSSPTTPVEQYF. In DNA form, the CDR3 reads TGTGCCAGCAGCTCCCCGACTACGCCGGTAGAGCAGTACTTC.

V and J are TRBV5-1 and TRBJ2-7; the D is unclear. V was clipped by 2 bases and J by 0 bases, with 12 bases between them. Germline assignment: CDR1 SGHRS and CDR2 YFSETQ. This CDR3 is 15 amino acids long. Written as DNA, the CDR3 is TGCGCCAGCAGCTTAGACCAGAGCCTCTCCTACGAGCAGTACTTC. This encodes CASSLDQSLSYEQYF.